The 24 T cell receptor beta chains presented below share a single source sample, sequenced in a study of T cell responses to AZD1222 COVID-19 vaccine. Here immunoSEQ multiplex PCR was the method, and the copy in TCRdb shows in-frame clones only, minus some. The repertoire holds more than 70,000 clones, with roughly 87% as singletons. This specimen was peripheral blood, taken on day 0 of MenACWY control vaccination. These TCRs come from an adult in good health.

This chain connects TRBV11-3 to TRBJ2-1; tentatively, D is TRBD1 or TRBD2 (5 bases each). This CDR3 spans 13 amino acids. The ends were cut back, 1 base at V and 9 bases at J, with 10 bases in the middle. The V gene's germline CDR1 is SGHNT and CDR2 YENEEA. DNA of the CDR3: TGTGCCAGCAGCTTAGGAGGGGCAGGTGAGCAGTTCTTC. Protein: CASSLGGAGEQFF.

This clone was seen only a few times. This chain joins TRBV5-8 and TRBJ1-5; 7 nucleotides line up with TRBD1. Losses at the gene ends were 4 bases for V and 7 bases for J; bases not matched to a gene: 8. The CDR3 is 14 residues long. Germline CDR1 and CDR2: SGHTS and YDEGEE. CDR3 in amino acids: CASSHRDRAQPQHF. The CDR3, as DNA: TGTGCCAGCAGCCACCGAGACAGGGCACAGCCCCAGCATTTT.

CDR3 protein: CASSYLPPGQETQYF. CDR3 nucleotide sequence: TGTGCCAGCAGTTACCTCCCCCCCGGACAAGAGACCCAGTACTTC. The V and J genes are TRBV6-5 and TRBJ2-5; D uncertain. V was clipped by 2 bases and J by 2 bases, with 12 bases between them. This CDR3 contains 15 residues. Germline loops: CDR1 MNHEY, CDR2 SVGAGI.

The CDR3 region is CASSRLAGGRTGELFF. CDR3 sequence (DNA): TGTGCCAGCAGCCGACTAGCGGGTGGTCGCACCGGGGAGCTGTTTTTT. The chain uses TRBV3-1 (or the pseudogene TRBV3-2) and TRBJ2-2, with 10 nucleotides matching TRBD2. This CDR3 comprises 16 residues. Germline V gene data show CDR1 as LGHDT and CDR2 as YNNKEL (reference sequence). Unmatched junction bases numbered 6, after V lost 4 bases and J lost 4 bases.

V gene TRBV9 combines with J gene TRBJ1-6, with D perhaps TRBD1 (5 bases). The CDR3 is made up of 14 amino acids. Germline CDR1 is SGDLS and CDR2 is YYNGEE. Trimming took 5 bases from V and 6 from J, leaving 12 bases between them. The CDR3 loop is CASRGDKPNSPLHF. The CDR3 region has the DNA TGTGCCAGCAGGGGGGATAAGCCTAATTCACCCCTCCACTTT.

The chain links TRBV5-1 to TRBJ1-4, with D uncertain. CDR1 is SGHRS, CDR2 YFSETQ, per germline. The V gene lost 3 bases and the J gene lost 0 bases, with 18 bases spanning the gap. CDR3 size: 18 residues. The DNA for the CDR3 is TGCGCCAGCAGCTACTATCCCATGGCCGGAGCAACTAATGAAAAACTGTTTTTT. This codes for CASSYYPMAGATNEKLFF.

This clone was detected only once. The rearrangement uses TRBV19 and TRBJ2-3; 11 bases agree with TRBD2. The CDR3 spans 16 residues. J was trimmed by 2 bases and V by 4 bases; bases with no gene match: 5. Germline V gene data show CDR1 as LNHDA and CDR2 as SQIVND (reference sequence). CDR3: CASSTLLAGVTDTQYF. The CDR3 DNA reads as TGTGCCAGTAGTACTTTACTAGCGGGGGTCACAGATACGCAGTATTTT.

The genes are TRBV7-6 and TRBJ2-2, with D possibly matching TRBD1 (5 bases). The CDR3 sequence is 15 residues long. CDR1 is SGHVS, CDR2 FNYEAQ, per germline. Trimming removed 5 bases from V and 1 base from J, with 11 bases in between. The DNA for the CDR3 is TGTGCCAGCAGCCTAGGGGTCATGAACACCGGGGAGCTGTTTTTT. This gives the protein CASSLGVMNTGELFF.

This clone was seen a single time. The chain joins TRBV7-3 to TRBJ2-2, with a weak D call TRBD1 (6 bases). CDR1 is SGHTA and CDR2 is FQGTGA in the germline V gene. The CDR3 runs 15 residues. Trimming pared 4 bases from V and 4 bases from J, leaving 13 bases between. CDR3 DNA sequence: TGTGCCAGCAGCTCTCGACAGGATGCCACCGGGGAGCTGTTTTTT. Its translation is CASSSRQDATGELFF.

CDR3 in amino acids: CASSFRENTEAFF. DNA of the CDR3: TGTGCCAGCAGTTTCCGGGAGAACACTGAAGCTTTCTTT. The rearrangement joins TRBV6-5 to TRBJ1-1, with D unresolved. V lost 4 bases to trimming and J lost 1 base, with 7 bases between them. Germline-derived CDR1 and CDR2 are MNHEY and SVGAGI. CDR3 length: 13 amino acids.

The chain recombines TRBV29-1 with TRBJ2-1; 12 bases match TRBD2. This CDR3 is built from 19 residues. Germline CDR1 is SQVTM and CDR2 is ANQGSEA. The trim removed 0 bases at V and 0 bases at J, leaving 9 bases unmatched. The CDR3 DNA follows: TGCAGCGTTGAAGACCCAAGGACTAGCGGGGTAAGCTCCTACAATGAGCAGTTCTTC. Protein sequence: CSVEDPRTSGVSSYNEQFF.

The count of this clone is one. This sequence joins TRBV2 and TRBJ1-1; D ambiguous. CDR3 length equals 12 residues. Germline V CDR1 and CDR2: SNHLY, FYNNEI. The V end was cut by 8 bases, the J end by 0 bases, with 7 bases between. The CDR3 loop is CASGVMNTEAFF. CDR3 in DNA: TGTGCCAGCGGGGTAATGAACACTGAAGCTTTCTTT.

The chain uses TRBV7-2 and TRBJ1-6, with no clear D. CDR3 length: 15 residues. From germline, CDR1 is SGHTA and CDR2 FQGNSA. V was clipped by 1 base and J by 3 bases, with 7 bases between them. CDR3 in amino acids: CASSLERDYNSPLHF. CDR3 DNA sequence: TGTGCCAGCAGCTTAGAGAGGGACTATAATTCACCCCTCCACTTT.

Concerning this clone: Additional DNA sequences in this sample encode the identical CDR3. In DNA, the CDR3 is TGTGCCAGCAGTTTACGGCCCCAAGAGACCCAGTACTTC. It specifies CASSLRPQETQYF. V gene TRBV27 combines with J gene TRBJ2-5; unclear D gene. CDR1 is MNHEY and CDR2 is SMNVEV in the germline V gene (reference sequence). V lost 2 bases to trimming and J lost 1 base, with 5 bases between them. The CDR3 runs 13 residues.

The chain joins TRBV5-1 to TRBJ2-2; D not resolved. V shed 0 bases and J shed 8 bases, with 11 bases lying between them. This CDR3 has 14 residues. CDR1 and CDR2 (germline): SGHRS, YFSETQ. The DNA for the CDR3 is TGCGCCAGCAGCTTGGGCGGACCGGCGGGGGAGCTGTTTTTT. This encodes CASSLGGPAGELFF.

The J gene is TRBJ1-4, the V gene TRBV5-6; a possible D gene is TRBD1 (5 bases). The V end was cut by 0 bases, the J end by 4 bases, with 10 bases between. CDR1 and CDR2 (germline): SGHDT, YYEEEE. The CDR3 totals 15 residues. The CDR3 is CASSLGQISNEKLFF. As DNA, the CDR3 is TGTGCCAGCAGCTTGGGACAGATTAGTAATGAAAAACTGTTTTTT.

This clone was seen more than once but under ten times. The V gene is TRBV29-1, the J gene TRBJ1-5, with 10 positions matching TRBD1. Per germline, CDR1 SQVTM and CDR2 ANQGSEA. The V gene end was trimmed by 5 bases and the J gene end by 8 bases; junction bases not matched to a gene: 6. The CDR3 contains 13 residues. As DNA, the CDR3 is TGCAGCGTTTGGGACAGGGGTAACGAGCCCCAGCATTTT. Translating it yields CSVWDRGNEPQHF.

The chain uses TRBV5-6 and TRBJ2-7, with D uncertain. This CDR3 has 14 amino acids. Germline loops: CDR1 SGHDT, CDR2 YYEEEE. V shed 0 bases and J shed 7 bases, with 14 bases lying between them. Written as DNA, the CDR3 is TGTGCCAGCAGCTTGGGGGCTCTATTGGGAGAGCAGTACTTC. Translated, it gives CASSLGALLGEQYF.

The V and J genes are TRBV7-9 and TRBJ2-7, with D uncertain. V lost 0 bases and J 5 bases, leaving 5 bases between the germline ends. Germline values: CDR1 SEHNR, CDR2 FQNEAQ (reference sequence). CDR3 length: 12 residues. CDR3 protein: CASSLALDEQYF. The DNA for the CDR3 is TGTGCCAGCAGCTTAGCGCTGGACGAGCAGTACTTC.

The rearrangement links TRBV15 to TRBJ2-1; D ambiguous. Trimming removed 0 bases from V and 4 bases from J, with 4 bases in between. The CDR3 is made up of 13 amino acids. CDR1 LNHNV and CDR2 YYDKDF come from the germline V gene (reference sequence). CDR3 nucleotides: TGTGCCACCAGCAGAGATGGGTACAATGAGCAGTTCTTC. It specifies CATSRDGYNEQFF.

As to this clone: This CDR3 is missing its conserved last phenylalanine or tryptophan, likely due to a read error. The limits of the CDR3 on the DNA are not certain, so only TCRdb's listed CDR3 is given. This chain joins TRBV2 and TRBJ1-1. The CDR3 has 11 residues if both end residues are counted. Germline V gives CDR1 SNHLY, CDR2 FYNNEI. The CDR3 is CASSAINRLTG.

This clone was detected a few times. The J gene is TRBJ1-2, the V gene TRBV6-2 or TRBV6-3; TRBD1 might be the D (5 bases). The CDR3 consists of 16 residues. Trimming stripped 0 bases from V and 6 bases from J, with 17 bases between. The germline V gene has CDR1 MNHEY and CDR2 SVGEGT. CDR3 nucleotides: TGTGCCAGCAGTTACTCGTATTCAGGGAACACCAATGGCTACACCTTC. It is translated as CASSYSYSGNTNGYTF.

The gene calls are TRBV6-2 or TRBV6-3 and TRBJ1-1; D perhaps matches TRBD1 (6 bases). Per germline, CDR1 MNHEY and CDR2 SVGEGT. Trimming stripped 4 bases from V and 8 bases from J, with 8 bases between. The CDR3 sequence is 11 residues long. CDR3 sequence: CASSFGQEAFF. CDR3 DNA sequence: TGTGCCAGCAGTTTCGGACAGGAAGCTTTCTTT.

This clone has a handful of counts. The chain links TRBV6-5 to TRBJ2-7, with TRBD1 as a possible D gene (5 bases). Germline values: CDR1 MNHEY, CDR2 SVGAGI. The ends were cut back, 6 bases at V and 4 bases at J, with 7 bases in the middle. This CDR3 has 11 residues. This CDR3 reads CASSDSYEQYF. CDR3 DNA sequence: TGTGCCAGCAGCGACAGTTACGAGCAGTACTTC.